This section outlines one T cell receptor (beta chain) sequence together with its context. A single base separates this from a much larger clone, so it may be a read error. With 4 bases removed from V and 2 bases from J, the gap between germline ends came to 8 bases. The CDR3 sequence is 13 residues long. CDR1 and CDR2 from the germline V gene are SGHDN and FVKESK. These data originate in a study of blood T cell repertoires in COVID-19. The table came from immunoSEQ multiplex PCR; TCRdb's copy has only in-frame clones and leaves some out. The sample lists over 300,000 clones; 83% were seen once. The V and J genes are TRBV14 and TRBJ1-2; D is perhaps TRBD1 (6 bases). Sequencing input: peripheral blood. This sequence originates from a woman between 50 and 59 years old with acute or convalescent COVID-19. This chain's CDR3 is CASSPDSNYGYTF. As DNA, the CDR3 is TGTGCCAGCAGCCCGGACAGCAACTATGGCTACACCTTC.